The 30 T cell receptor beta chains in this list originate from one sample, sequenced in a study of blood T cell repertoires in COVID-19. Profiled with immunoSEQ multiplex PCR; TCRdb holds only in-frame clones, not every one. The repertoire consists of around 270,000 clones, with more than 85% occurring once and the leading ten covering roughly 2.7%. Sample: peripheral blood. These receptors all stem from a person aged 18 to 30 with COVID-19, enrolled during active disease.

The V and J genes are TRBV19 and TRBJ2-7; TRBD1 aligns across 7 bases. CDR3 length equals 15 residues. CDR1 is LNHDA and CDR2 is SQIVND in the germline V gene (reference sequence). The V gene end was trimmed by 1 base and the J gene end by 0 bases; junction bases not matched to a gene: 3. CDR3 protein: CASSIGQGHSYEQYF. In nucleotides, the CDR3 is TGTGCCAGTAGTATAGGACAGGGCCACTCCTACGAGCAGTACTTC.

The chain has TRBV27 and TRBJ2-1; 8 positions match TRBD1. The CDR3 runs 14 residues. V lost 4 bases to trimming and J lost 4 bases; unmatched junction nucleotides: 3. The germline gives CDR1 MNHEY, CDR2 SMNVEV (reference sequence). The CDR3 reads CASSWTGNYNEQFF. The DNA for the CDR3 is TGTGCCAGCAGTTGGACAGGGAATTACAATGAGCAGTTCTTC.

The chain links TRBV29-1 to TRBJ2-1, with 7 bases matching TRBD2. Germline V lookup: CDR1 SQVTM, CDR2 ANQGSEA. CDR3 length: 13 amino acids. CDR3 sequence: CTIQRGSYNEQFF. In DNA, the CDR3 is TGCACGATACAGCGGGGCTCCTACAATGAGCAGTTCTTC.

V usage is TRBV5-8 and J usage is TRBJ2-1, with 15 bases matching TRBD2. This CDR3 region has 17 residues. Trimming at V came to 3 bases and at J to 4 bases, leaving 5 bases not matched to a gene. The germline V gene has CDR1 SGHTS and CDR2 YDEGEE. This chain's CDR3 is CASSSPGTSGGYNEQFF. CDR3 sequence (DNA): TGTGCCAGCAGCTCCCCCGGGACTAGCGGGGGGTACAATGAGCAGTTCTTC.

The V call is TRBV28, the J call TRBJ1-6; 10 bases line up with TRBD1. J gave up 7 bases and V 6 bases, and 12 bases lay outside the gene matches. Germline V gene sequence: CDR1 MDHEN, CDR2 SYDVKM. CDR3 length: 17 amino acids. The CDR3, as DNA: TGTGCCAGCAGGCAAAACCGGGACAGGGGCCTGAATTCACCCCTCCACTTT. Amino acid sequence: CASRQNRDRGLNSPLHF.

The rearrangement links TRBV19 to TRBJ2-7; TRBD2 matches 13 bases. Germline V gene data show CDR1 as LNHDA and CDR2 as SQIVND (reference sequence). CDR3 size: 16 residues. The trim removed 5 bases at V and 2 bases at J, leaving 6 bases unmatched. Here the CDR3 reads CASSSQTSGRTYEQYF. The DNA of the CDR3 is TGTGCCAGTAGTTCCCAGACTAGCGGGAGGACCTACGAGCAGTACTTC.

V and J are TRBV28 and TRBJ2-5; 7 bases align to TRBD2. Unmatched junction bases numbered 8, after V lost 6 bases and J lost 4 bases. The germline V gene has CDR1 MDHEN and CDR2 SYDVKM. The CDR3 is 14 residues long. The CDR3 loop reads CASRLALGSETQYF. CDR3 coding DNA: TGTGCCAGCAGACTAGCGTTGGGTTCAGAGACCCAGTACTTC.

The V gene is TRBV27, the J gene TRBJ1-1; 8 nucleotides align to TRBD1. J gave up 3 bases and V 5 bases, and 5 bases lay outside the gene matches. Per germline, CDR1 MNHEY and CDR2 SMNVEV (reference sequence). The CDR3 consists of 14 residues. The CDR3 protein is CASSPNRGYTEAFF. The CDR3 bases are TGTGCCAGCAGTCCAAACAGGGGGTACACTGAAGCTTTCTTT.

The rearrangement joins TRBV7-9 to TRBJ1-1, with unresolved D. The CDR3 loop spans 13 amino acids. Germline loops: CDR1 SEHNR, CDR2 FQNEAQ (reference sequence). Trimming took off 2 bases at V and 5 bases at J, with 9 bases between the two ends. This chain's CDR3 is CASSLSVRTEAFF. In DNA, the CDR3 is TGTGCCAGCAGCTTAAGCGTGCGGACTGAAGCTTTCTTT.

The chain has TRBV30 and TRBJ1-2; TRBD1 aligns across 9 bases. This CDR3 is built from 12 residues. Germline V gives CDR1 GTSNPN, CDR2 SVGIG (reference sequence). Trimming took 3 bases from V and 8 from J; bases not matched to a gene: 4. The CDR3 is CAWRGQGPGYTF. The CDR3 region has the DNA TGTGCCTGGAGAGGACAGGGGCCCGGCTACACCTTC.

This clone showed up just once. The V gene is TRBV12-3 or TRBV12-4, the J gene TRBJ2-2, with D unresolved. The CDR3 consists of 13 residues. Trimming took 3 bases from V and 3 from J, leaving 5 bases between them. The DNA for the CDR3 is TGTGCCAGCAGTTTCGCGGACACCGGGGAGCTGTTTTTT. This codes for CASSFADTGELFF.

V and J are TRBV28 and TRBJ2-1; possible D gene TRBD2, 6 bases. The V and J ends lost 10 bases and 3 bases respectively, with 16 bases between them. Germline-derived CDR1 and CDR2 are MDHEN and SYDVKM. CDR3 length: 14 residues. This CDR3 is CATPPGRSYNEQFF. The CDR3 coding sequence is TGTGCCACCCCCCCCGGGAGAAGCTACAATGAGCAGTTCTTC. The full variable domain, rest sourced from reference TRBV28 and TRBJ2-1, is DVKVTQSSRYLVKRTGEKVFLECVQDMDHENMFWYRQDPGLGLRLIYFSYDVKMKEKGDIPEGYSVSREKKERFSLILESASTNQTSMYLCATPPGRSYNEQFFGPGTRLTVL.

V usage is TRBV18 and J usage is TRBJ2-2, with D hard to call. V dropped 1 base and J dropped 0 bases, with 6 bases sitting between them. Germline values: CDR1 KGHSH, CDR2 LQKENI. The CDR3 extends over 15 amino acids. In DNA, the CDR3 is TGTGCCAGCTCACCACTAGCAGCGAACACCGGGGAGCTGTTTTTT. It is translated as CASSPLAANTGELFF.

J is TRBJ2-1 and V is TRBV19; D gene unclear. V was pared by 5 bases and J by 9 bases, with 11 bases between. Germline-derived CDR1 and CDR2 are LNHDA and SQIVND (reference sequence). CDR3 length equals 12 residues. The CDR3 loop is CASSLPSGEQFF. The CDR3 DNA reads as TGTGCCAGTAGTCTTCCTTCGGGTGAGCAGTTCTTC. The full variable domain, its missing parts supplied by reference TRBV19 and TRBJ2-1, is DGGITQSPKYLFRKEGQNVTLSCEQNLNHDAMYWYRQDPGQGLRLIYYSQIVNDFQKGDIAEGYSVSREKKESFPLTVTSAQKNPTAFYLCASSLPSGEQFFGPGTRLTVL.

The rearrangement joins TRBV5-1 to TRBJ2-1, with 14 nucleotides matching TRBD2. Germline CDR1 reads SGHRS; CDR2 reads YFSETQ. Trimming removed 4 bases from V and 0 bases from J; junction bases left unmatched: 3. This CDR3 is built from 17 residues. This CDR3 is CASSPGLAGVSYNEQFF. In DNA form, the CDR3 reads TGCGCCAGCAGCCCGGGACTAGCGGGAGTCTCCTACAATGAGCAGTTCTTC.

This chain links TRBV7-8 with TRBJ2-3; weak D call: TRBD2 (6 bases). Germline CDR1 is SGHVS and CDR2 is FQNEAQ. CDR3 length equals 14 residues. V shed 2 bases and J shed 8 bases, with 14 bases lying between them. The CDR3 region has the DNA TGTGCCAGCAGCTTAACTAGGATCGGGGGTACGCAGTATTTT. This encodes CASSLTRIGGTQYF.

The chain employs TRBV19 and TRBJ2-3; D gene uncertain. In germline, CDR1 is LNHDA, CDR2 SQIVND (reference sequence). CDR3 length equals 11 residues. Trimming took 6 bases from V and 2 from J, leaving 3 bases between them. The CDR3 DNA follows: TGTGCCAGTAGCTACACAGATACGCAGTATTTT. Amino acid sequence: CASSYTDTQYF.

The CDR3: CAIPPAGGASGANVLTF. As DNA, the CDR3 is TGTGCCATACCTCCGGCGGGGGGCGCCTCTGGGGCCAACGTCCTGACTTTC. The genes are TRBV7-9 and TRBJ2-6; 8 bases are a match to TRBD2. Trimming removed 10 bases from V and 0 bases from J; junction bases left unmatched: 11. Germline V gene data show CDR1 as SEHNR and CDR2 as FQNEAQ (reference sequence). The CDR3 length is 17 residues. The entire variable domain, with the rest obtained from reference TRBV7-9 and TRBJ2-6, is as follows: DTGVSQNPRHKITKRGQNVTFRCDPISEHNRLYWYRQTLGQGPEFLTYFQNEAQLEKSRLLSDRFSAERPKGSFSTLEIQRTEQGDSAMYLCAIPPAGGASGANVLTFGAGSRLTVL.

The rearrangement links TRBV25-1 to TRBJ2-3; D ambiguous. Trimming took 3 bases from V and 5 from J, leaving 6 bases between them. Germline lookup yields CDR1 MGHDK and CDR2 SYGVNS. The CDR3 runs 12 residues. The CDR3 DNA is TGTGCCAGCAGTGAGAGAGGAGATACGCAGTATTTT. Its protein product is CASSERGDTQYF.

The rearrangement joins TRBV5-1 to TRBJ2-1; D ambiguous. The germline V and J ends were trimmed by 4 bases and 6 bases, with 14 bases remaining between them. CDR3 length: 14 residues. Germline V gives CDR1 SGHRS, CDR2 YFSETQ. The CDR3 bases are TGCGCCAGCAGCCCCTCCTCCAGTTTCAATGAGCAGTTCTTC. This gives the protein CASSPSSSFNEQFF. Complete variable domain (other parts from reference TRBV5-1 and TRBJ2-1): KAGVTQTPRYLIKTRGQQVTLSCSPISGHRSVSWYQQTPGQGLQFLFEYFSETQRNKGNFPGRFSGRQFSNSRSEMNVSTLELGDSALYLCASSPSSSFNEQFFGPGTRLTVL.

The chain's CDR3 is CASSSRDTGYTF. In DNA form, the CDR3 reads TGTGCCAGCAGTTCCCGGGACACTGGCTACACCTTC. The rearrangement uses TRBV6-5 and TRBJ1-2, with TRBD1 as a possible D gene (6 bases). CDR1 and CDR2 (germline): MNHEY, SVGAGI. This CDR3 spans 12 amino acids. V lost 4 bases and J 7 bases, leaving 10 bases between the germline ends.

The chain has TRBV28 and TRBJ2-4, with TRBD1 identical over 7 bases. This CDR3 has 15 residues. V lost 6 bases to trimming and J lost 4 bases; unmatched junction nucleotides: 9. In germline, CDR1 is MDHEN, CDR2 SYDVKM. CDR3: CASSPLQGIKNIQYF. The CDR3 nucleotides read TGTGCCAGCAGCCCATTACAGGGGATAAAAAACATTCAGTACTTC.

Of note for this clone: Other DNA sequences in this specimen translate into the identical CDR3. V gene TRBV5-1 combines with J gene TRBJ1-2; D not resolved. CDR3 length equals 13 residues. V lost 0 bases and J 0 bases, leaving 3 bases between the germline ends. The germline CDR1 and CDR2 sequences are SGHRS and YFSETQ. This CDR3 is CASSLAANYGYTF. The CDR3 DNA is TGCGCCAGCAGCTTGGCAGCTAACTATGGCTACACCTTC.

The J gene is TRBJ2-4, the V gene TRBV15; a possible D gene is TRBD1 (6 bases). Germline loops: CDR1 LNHNV, CDR2 YYDKDF (reference sequence). The CDR3 is made up of 15 amino acids. V was trimmed by 1 base and J by 6 bases, leaving 13 bases between them. CDR3 protein: CATSRVQGFGNIQYF. The CDR3, as DNA: TGTGCCACCAGCAGAGTGCAGGGGTTTGGAAACATTCAGTACTTC.

This chain connects TRBV27 to TRBJ2-5, with D perhaps TRBD1 (6 bases). The CDR3 sequence is 14 residues long. The V end was cut by 5 bases, the J end by 2 bases, with 12 bases between. The germline V gene has CDR1 MNHEY and CDR2 SMNVEV (reference sequence). The CDR3 sequence is CASSPGTRQETQYF. The CDR3 DNA reads as TGTGCCAGCAGTCCCGGGACAAGGCAAGAGACCCAGTACTTC.

CDR3 protein: CASSPDTTSNTEAFF. The CDR3 coding sequence is TGTGCCAGCAGCCCTGACACCACCTCGAACACTGAAGCTTTCTTT. The chain employs TRBV9 and TRBJ1-1; D is ambiguous. This CDR3 is built from 15 residues. CDR1 and CDR2 (germline): SGDLS, YYNGEE. The V gene lost 4 bases and the J gene lost 1 base, with 14 bases spanning the gap. Variable domain in full (rest from reference TRBV9 and TRBJ1-1): DSGVTQTPKHLITATGQRVTLRCSPRSGDLSVYWYQQSLDQGLQFLIQYYNGEERAKGNILERFSAQQFPDLHSELNLSSLELGDSALYFCASSPDTTSNTEAFFGQGTRLTVV.

This chain joins TRBV12-3 or TRBV12-4 and TRBJ1-2; the match to TRBD1 covers 9 bases. The CDR3 loop spans 13 amino acids. Unmatched junction bases numbered 8, after V lost 7 bases and J lost 8 bases. CDR3 in DNA: TGTGCCAGCACCGGACAGGGGTTGGGCGGCTACACCTTC. Encoded protein: CASTGQGLGGYTF.

The chain carries TRBV5-1 and TRBJ2-5, with D possibly being TRBD1 (6 bases). The V gene lost 1 base and the J gene lost 5 bases, with 12 bases spanning the gap. From germline, CDR1 is SGHRS and CDR2 YFSETQ. This CDR3 spans 14 amino acids. CDR3 DNA sequence: TGCGCCAGCAGCTTGTATACAGGGCTGGAGACCCAGTACTTC. This codes for CASSLYTGLETQYF. Using reference TRBV5-1 and TRBJ2-5 for the parts outside the CDR3, the full variable domain is KAGVTQTPRYLIKTRGQQVTLSCSPISGHRSVSWYQQTPGQGLQFLFEYFSETQRNKGNFPGRFSGRQFSNSRSEMNVSTLELGDSALYLCASSLYTGLETQYFGPGTRLLVL.

The V call is TRBV5-6, the J call TRBJ2-2; maybe TRBD2 (6 bases). Per the germline V gene, CDR1 is SGHDT and CDR2 is YYEEEE. Between the trimmed V and J ends, which lost 4 bases and 0 bases, there was a span of 13 bases. CDR3 size: 16 residues. CDR3 residues: CASSRGTGANTGELFF. The CDR3 DNA sequence: TGTGCCAGCAGCCGGGGGACGGGCGCGAACACCGGGGAGCTGTTTTTT.

The chain is built from TRBV19 and TRBJ2-2, with 8 bases aligning to TRBD2. J lost 6 bases, V lost 3 bases, and 15 bases had no gene match. Germline V gives CDR1 LNHDA, CDR2 SQIVND (reference sequence). The CDR3 extends over 18 amino acids. As DNA, the CDR3 is TGTGCCAGTAGTATGGTCCCGGGAGGGCCGATACAGGCCGGGGAGCTGTTTTTT. This encodes CASSMVPGGPIQAGELFF. The variable domain in full, completed from reference TRBV19 and TRBJ2-2, reads DGGITQSPKYLFRKEGQNVTLSCEQNLNHDAMYWYRQDPGQGLRLIYYSQIVNDFQKGDIAEGYSVSREKKESFPLTVTSAQKNPTAFYLCASSMVPGGPIQAGELFFGEGSRLTVL.